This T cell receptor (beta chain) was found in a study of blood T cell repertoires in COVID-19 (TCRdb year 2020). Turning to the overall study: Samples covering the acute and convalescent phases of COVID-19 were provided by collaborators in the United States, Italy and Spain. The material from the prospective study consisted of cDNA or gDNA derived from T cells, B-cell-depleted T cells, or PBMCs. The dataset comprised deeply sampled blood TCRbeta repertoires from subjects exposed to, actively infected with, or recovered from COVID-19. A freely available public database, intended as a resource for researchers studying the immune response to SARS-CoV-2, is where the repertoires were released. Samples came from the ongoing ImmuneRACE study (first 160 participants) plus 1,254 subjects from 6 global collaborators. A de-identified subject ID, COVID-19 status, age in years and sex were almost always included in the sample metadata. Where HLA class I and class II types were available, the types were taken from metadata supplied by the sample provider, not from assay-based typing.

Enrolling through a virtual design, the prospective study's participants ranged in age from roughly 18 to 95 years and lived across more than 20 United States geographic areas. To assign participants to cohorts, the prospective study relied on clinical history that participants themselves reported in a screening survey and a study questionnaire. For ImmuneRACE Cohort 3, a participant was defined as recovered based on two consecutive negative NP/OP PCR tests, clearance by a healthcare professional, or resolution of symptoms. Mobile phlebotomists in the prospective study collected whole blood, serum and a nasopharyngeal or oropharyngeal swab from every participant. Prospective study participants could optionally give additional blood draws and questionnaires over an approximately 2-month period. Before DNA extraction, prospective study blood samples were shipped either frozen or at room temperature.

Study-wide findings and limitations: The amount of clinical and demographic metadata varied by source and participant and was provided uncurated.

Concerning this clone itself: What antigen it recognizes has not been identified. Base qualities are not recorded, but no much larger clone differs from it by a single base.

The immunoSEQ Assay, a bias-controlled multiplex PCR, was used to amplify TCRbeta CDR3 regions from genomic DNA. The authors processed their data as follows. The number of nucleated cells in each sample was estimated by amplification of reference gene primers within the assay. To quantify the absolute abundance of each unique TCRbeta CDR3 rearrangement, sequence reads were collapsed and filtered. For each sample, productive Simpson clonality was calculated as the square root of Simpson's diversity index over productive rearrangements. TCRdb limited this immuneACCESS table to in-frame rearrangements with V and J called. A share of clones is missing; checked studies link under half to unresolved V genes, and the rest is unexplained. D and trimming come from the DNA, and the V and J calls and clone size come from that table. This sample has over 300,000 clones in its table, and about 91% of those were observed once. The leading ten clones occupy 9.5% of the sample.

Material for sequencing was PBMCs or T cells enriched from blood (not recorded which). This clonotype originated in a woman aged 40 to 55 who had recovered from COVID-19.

For the CDR3, the sequence is CASSPRLAAFTDTQYF. Here is the DNA: TGTGCCAGCAGCCCCCGACTAGCGGCCTTCACAGATACGCAGTATTTT. The V gene is TRBV7-3 and the J gene is TRBJ2-3; TRBD2 fits 9 bases in the junction. In the germline V gene, CDR1 corresponds to SGHTA and CDR2 to FQGTGA. V trim: 5 bases; J trim: 2 bases; unmatched bases: 8. The CDR3 holds 16 amino acids from the cysteine to the phenylalanine. CDR3 DNA only is kept here, 48 bases in frame from base 1. This CDR3, with the reference TRBV7-3 and TRBJ2-3 proteins standing in past its ends, gives the full variable domain GAGVSQTPSNKVTEKGKYVELRCDPISGHTALYWYRQSLGQGPEFLIYFQGTGAADDSGLPNDRFFAVRPEGSVSTLKIQRTERGDSAVYLCASSPRLAAFTDTQYFGPGTRLTVL.